What follows describes a single T cell receptor beta chain. Antigen unknown. This sample stems from a study of CD8 T cells in ankylosing spondylitis. Study results and limitations: It was reported that disease-linked clones were significantly enriched in matched ankylosing spondylitis synovial fluid. Earlier reports found some motif variants in synovial fluid and blood in reactive arthritis. Disease-associated clonotypes exhibited CD8+ identity and were relatively infrequent in peripheral blood. A TCR beta motif of eight highly homologous variants appeared characteristic of ankylosing spondylitis blood.

Germline assignment: CDR1 SGHRS and CDR2 YFSETQ. The junction had 10 bases not matched to a gene; V was cut back by 7 bases and J by 4 bases. This CDR3 is 16 amino acids long. Researchers built TCR beta libraries using quantitative 5'-RACE with molecular barcodes. TCRdb fed the 5' RACE reads into MiXCR, producing one record per CDR3 protein. Found here are some 700,000 distinct CDR3 sequences, under 20% of them singletons; the top ten hold about 20%. This TCR was sampled from a male donor with ankylosing spondylitis. The V gene is TRBV5-1, the J gene TRBJ2-1, with 11 bases that match TRBD1. Material for sequencing was blood, either unsorted or a sorted T cell fraction (not recorded which). In DNA form, the CDR3 reads TGCGCCAGCGGAACCACCGGGACAGGGGGTTACAATGAGCAGTTCTTC. Its translation is CASGTTGTGGYNEQFF.